This T cell receptor beta chain was found in a study of T cell clonotyping in hematopoietic cell transplantation. Whole-study results and caveats: Recipient TCR diversity dropped after transplant; expanded clonotypes rose from day 30 to 180.

This CDR3 contains 14 residues. The J segment lost 1 base and the V segment lost 2 bases, leaving 1 base of the junction unmatched. The germline V gene has CDR1 SNHLY and CDR2 FYNNEI. As for this clone: Its antigen remains unknown.

Recipients were bled about 28 days pretransplant and at posttransplant days 30, 100, 180. Some clones are missing from TCRdb's copy, which holds only in-frame ones; the method was immunoSEQ multiplex PCR. The data contain 11,000 to 15,000 clones, 94% of them singletons. Sequencing was performed on PBMCs, taken 30 days after allogeneic stem cell transplant. The chain combines TRBV2 with TRBJ1-2; 7 bases are a match to TRBD1. This receptor was obtained from a male patient in his sixties or seventies who had an allogeneic stem cell transplant from an unrelated donor, so the T cells may come from the graft donor. Some clones in this sample may be carry-over from other donors' samples. CDR3 in amino acids: CASSERDSNYGYTF. Written as DNA, the CDR3 is TGTGCCAGCAGTGAACGGGACAGTAACTATGGCTACACCTTC.